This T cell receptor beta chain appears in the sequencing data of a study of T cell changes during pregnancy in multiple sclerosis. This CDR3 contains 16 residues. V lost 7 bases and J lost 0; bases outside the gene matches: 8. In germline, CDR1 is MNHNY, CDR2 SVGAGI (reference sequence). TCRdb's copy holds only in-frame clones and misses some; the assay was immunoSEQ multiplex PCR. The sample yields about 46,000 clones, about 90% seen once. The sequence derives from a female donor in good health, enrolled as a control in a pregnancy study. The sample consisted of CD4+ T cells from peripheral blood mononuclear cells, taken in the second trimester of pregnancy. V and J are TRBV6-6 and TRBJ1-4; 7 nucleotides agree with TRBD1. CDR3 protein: CASTRRQGATNEKLFF. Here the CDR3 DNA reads TGTGCCAGCACCCGGAGACAGGGCGCAACTAATGAAAAACTGTTTTTT.